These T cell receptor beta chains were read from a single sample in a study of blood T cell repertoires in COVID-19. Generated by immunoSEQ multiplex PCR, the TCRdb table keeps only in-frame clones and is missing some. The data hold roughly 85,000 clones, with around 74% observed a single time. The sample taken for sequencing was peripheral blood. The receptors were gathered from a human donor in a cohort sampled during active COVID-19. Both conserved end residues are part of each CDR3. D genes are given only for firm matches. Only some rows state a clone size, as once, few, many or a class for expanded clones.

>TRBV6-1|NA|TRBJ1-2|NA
TGTGCCAGCAGTGAAGGCGGGACTATCTATGGCTACACCTTC
CASSEGGTIYGYTF
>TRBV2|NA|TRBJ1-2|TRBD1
TGTGCCAGCACCGGTCGGGTTGGGGACAGGGGATTGTATGGCTACACCTTC
CASTGRVGDRGLYGYTF
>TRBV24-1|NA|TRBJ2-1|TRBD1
TGTGCCACCAGTGACGAGACAGGGATCTCCTACAATGAGCAGTTCTTC
CATSDETGISYNEQFF
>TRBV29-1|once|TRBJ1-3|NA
TGCAGCGTTGATACCAGTCGAGTGGGCGAGAGCACCATATATTTT
CSVDTSRVGESTIYF
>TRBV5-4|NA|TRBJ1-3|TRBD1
TGTGCCAGCAGCTTGGGGGGACAGGGCCTCTCTGGAAACACCATATATTTT
CASSLGGQGLSGNTIYF
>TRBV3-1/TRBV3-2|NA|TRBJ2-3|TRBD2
TGTGCCAGCAGCCAAGGGGCAGCGGGGGGGCCAAATACGCAGTATTTT
CASSQGAAGGPNTQYF
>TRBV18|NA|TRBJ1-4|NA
TGTGCCAGCTCACTCATGGGGGCAGGTAATGAAAAACTGTTTTTT
CASSLMGAGNEKLFF
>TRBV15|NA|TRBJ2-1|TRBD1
TGTGCCACCAGCAGCAGGGGGAAAAGCTCCTACAATGAGCAGTTCTTC
CATSSRGKSSYNEQFF
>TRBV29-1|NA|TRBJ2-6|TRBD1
TGCAGCGTCTCCGACAGGGCCCGCTCTGGGGCCAACGTCCTGACTTTC
CSVSDRARSGANVLTF
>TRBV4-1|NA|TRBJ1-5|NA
TGCGCCAGCAGCCAAGATGTGGCAGGATTTCAGCCCCAGCATTTT
CASSQDVAGFQPQHF
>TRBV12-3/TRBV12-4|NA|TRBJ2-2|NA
TGTGCCAGCAACCTTGGTAGAGGGGGGGAGCTGTTTTTT
CASNLGRGGELFF
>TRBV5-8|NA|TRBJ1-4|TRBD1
TGTGCCAGCAGCAGGGGACAGGGATGGGTTAATGAAAAACTGTTTTTT
CASSRGQGWVNEKLFF
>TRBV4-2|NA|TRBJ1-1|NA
TGTGCCAGCAGCCTACGGACAGAGAACACTGAAGCTTTCTTT
CASSLRTENTEAFF
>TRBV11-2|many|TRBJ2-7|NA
TGTGCCAGCAGAGACCTCCGAGGGCGCCACGAGCAGTACTTC
CASRDLRGRHEQYF
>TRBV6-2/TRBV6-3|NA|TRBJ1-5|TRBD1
TGTGCCAGCAGTGACGGACAGGGAGCGGGGGGCGGTCAGCCCCAGCATTTT
CASSDGQGAGGGQPQHF
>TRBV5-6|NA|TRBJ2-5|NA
TGTGCCAGCAGCTTGGTCGGCTCAGGGGGGAGAGTGGAGACCCAGTACTTC
CASSLVGSGGRVETQYF
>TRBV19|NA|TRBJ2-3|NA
TGTGCCAGTAGTACCCTAACGGGGTATAGCACAGATACGCAGTATTTT
CASSTLTGYSTDTQYF
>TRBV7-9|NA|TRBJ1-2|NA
TGTGCCAGCAGCCTACCGGGAAACTATGGCTACACCTTC
CASSLPGNYGYTF
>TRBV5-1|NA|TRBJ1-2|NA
TGCGCCAGCAGAACAGGGCTCTATGGCTACACCTTC
CASRTGLYGYTF
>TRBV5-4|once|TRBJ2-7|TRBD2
TGTGCCAGCACCTTAGCGGGGGGCCTCGGGCAGTACTTC
CASTLAGGLGQYF
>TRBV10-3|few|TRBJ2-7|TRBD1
TGTGCCATCAGTCCGGGACAGGGTGGGGCCTACGAGCAGTACTTC
CAISPGQGGAYEQYF
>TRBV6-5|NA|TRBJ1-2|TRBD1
TGTGCCAGCAGTCCAGGGACAGGGCTTGGCTACACCTTC
CASSPGTGLGYTF
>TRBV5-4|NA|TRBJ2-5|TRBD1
TGTGCCAGCAGCTCGAAGGACAGGGGGGAGACCCAGTACTTC
CASSSKDRGETQYF
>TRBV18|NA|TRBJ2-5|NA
TGTGCCAGCTCACCATCACGGGTTAGCGGCAAAGAGACCCAGTACTTC
CASSPSRVSGKETQYF
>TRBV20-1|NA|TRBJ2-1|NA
TGCAGTGCTAGCAGGGGCAATGAGCAGTTCTTC
CSASRGNEQFF
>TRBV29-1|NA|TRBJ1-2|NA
TGCAGCGTTGAAGATGAAGAGGGTAACTATGGCTACACCTTC
CSVEDEEGNYGYTF
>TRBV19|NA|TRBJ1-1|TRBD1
TGTGCCAGTAGTATACCGGCAGGGGGTCGAAGTCTCCCCACTGAAGCTTTCTTT
CASSIPAGGRSLPTEAFF
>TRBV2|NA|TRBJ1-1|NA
TGTGCCAGCACTACGGGAATCGGGACTGAAGCTTTCTTT
CASTTGIGTEAFF
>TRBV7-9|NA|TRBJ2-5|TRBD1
TGTGCCAGCAGCAGCCGGGACAGAACAATTCAAGAGACCCAGTACTTC
CASSSRDRTIQETQYF
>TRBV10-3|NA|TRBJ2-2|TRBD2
TGTGCCATTCGAGGGGACTACACGGAGGGCGGGGAGCTGTTTTTT
CAIRGDYTEGGELFF
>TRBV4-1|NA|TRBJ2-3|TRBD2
TGCGCCAGCAGCCAGACCGGGAGCGGGGGTGGCTCAGATACGCAGTATTTT
CASSQTGSGGGSDTQYF
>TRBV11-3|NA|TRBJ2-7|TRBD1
TGTGCCAGCAGCTTAGTCCGACAGGGGGCGCGAGAGCAGTACTTC
CASSLVRQGAREQYF
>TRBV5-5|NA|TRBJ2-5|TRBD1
TGTGCCAGCAGCTTGATCGACAGGGCCCAAGAGACCCAGTACTTC
CASSLIDRAQETQYF